A single sample is the source of the 28 T cell receptor beta chains below, sequenced in a study of identical twins. TCRdb re-analysed the 5' RACE reads in MiXCR, keeping a single row per CDR3 protein. The repertoire holds approximately 1.8 million distinct CDR3 sequences, more than 30% seen once, with about 0.27% in the top ten. What was sequenced was cord blood. Receptors were obtained from a newborn girl in good health.

The V gene is TRBV21-1, the J gene TRBJ2-5; TRBD1, the table's D call, was not compared with the DNA. The J call may be faulty, since TRBJ2-7 better matches the DNA end. TRBV21-1 represents a pseudogene. The CDR3 has 14 amino acids. The CDR3, as DNA: TGTGCCAGCACGCCCCGGACAGGGGGCACCGAGCAGTACTTC. Translated, it gives CASTPRTGGTEQYF.

Notes on this clonotype: This could be a read error, since a much larger clone is one nucleotide away. Here the CDR3 reads CASSGGGAGTDTQYF. The CDR3, as DNA: TGTGCCAGCAGTGGGGGAGGGGCTGGCACAGATACGCAGTATTTT. The chain recombines TRBV2 with TRBJ2-3; TRBD2 matches at 7 bases. The CDR3 loop spans 15 amino acids. J was trimmed by 1 base and V by 4 bases; bases with no gene match: 5. The germline gives CDR1 SNHLY, CDR2 FYNNEI.

This clonotype was seen more than once but under ten times. V usage is TRBV28 and J usage is TRBJ2-1; 7 nucleotides line up with TRBD1. J lost 3 bases, V lost 6 bases, and 8 bases had no gene match. The CDR3 is made up of 15 amino acids. Germline V gene sequence: CDR1 MDHEN, CDR2 SYDVKM. CDR3 DNA sequence: TGTGCCAGCAGGTTGACAGGGATCGACTACAATGAGCAGTTCTTC. It codes for CASRLTGIDYNEQFF.

This clonotype showed up just a few times. The rearrangement joins TRBV6-1 to TRBJ1-2; 9 nucleotides align to TRBD1. Per germline, CDR1 MNHNS and CDR2 SASEGT. The CDR3 is 15 amino acids. J was trimmed by 4 bases and V by 2 bases; bases with no gene match: 5. The CDR3 bases are TGTGCCAGCAGTGAACACACAGGGGGCAGCTATGGCTACACCTTC. As protein: CASSEHTGGSYGYTF.

The rearrangement uses TRBV12-3 or TRBV12-4 and TRBJ2-2; 9 bases match TRBD2. This CDR3 region has 15 residues. Losses at the gene ends were 2 bases for V and 4 bases for J; bases not matched to a gene: 2. CDR3: CASSLFSGGTGELFF. CDR3 sequence (DNA): TGTGCCAGCAGTTTATTTAGCGGGGGCACCGGGGAGCTGTTTTTT.

The chain combines TRBV6-5 with TRBJ2-1, with D hard to call. V lost 0 bases and J 9 bases, leaving 12 bases between the germline ends. Germline-derived CDR1 and CDR2 are MNHEY and SVGAGI. The CDR3 has 14 amino acids. The CDR3 coding sequence is TGTGCCAGCAGTTACTCGACAAAATCCCTTGAGCAGTTCTTC. Translated, it gives CASSYSTKSLEQFF.

Of note for this clonotype: Mismatch with germline at one junction end may stem from a read error. V is TRBV12-3 or TRBV12-4 and J is TRBJ1-2, with D uncertain. The CDR3 has 16 amino acids. The CDR3 DNA is TGTGCCAGCAGTTTAGAATTCCGGACGGACCTATATGACTACACCTTC. It encodes CASSLEFRTDLYDYTF.

This clonotype was picked up one time. The chain has TRBV9 and TRBJ1-1, with TRBD1 as a possible D gene (5 bases). The V end lost 4 bases, the J end lost 6 bases, and 16 bases lay between the germline ends. Germline V CDR1 and CDR2: SGDLS, YYNGEE. The CDR3 totals 14 residues. The CDR3 nucleotides are TGTGCCAGCAGCAACCTCCTATCAGGGCCTGAAGCTTTCTTT. It translates to CASSNLLSGPEAFF.

V usage is TRBV7-9 and J usage is TRBJ2-7, with 8 bases aligning to TRBD1. The CDR3 covers 15 residues. Germline loops: CDR1 SEHNR, CDR2 FQNEAQ (reference sequence). V was clipped by 3 bases and J by 4 bases; unmatched bases: 8. This CDR3 reads CASSFGQGWEYEQYF. DNA of the CDR3: TGTGCCAGCAGCTTCGGACAGGGATGGGAGTACGAGCAGTACTTC. Complete variable domain (other parts from reference TRBV7-9 and TRBJ2-7): DTGVSQNPRHKITKRGQNVTFRCDPISEHNRLYWYRQTLGQGPEFLTYFQNEAQLEKSRLLSDRFSAERPKGSFSTLEIQRTEQGDSAMYLCASSFGQGWEYEQYFGPGTRLTVT.

This clonotype was seen a handful of times. The chain combines TRBV4-2 with TRBJ1-6; D is perhaps TRBD1 (5 bases). Germline assignment: CDR1 LGHNA and CDR2 YNFKEQ. The length of the CDR3 is 19 residues. V lost 1 base and J 1 base, leaving 17 bases between the germline ends. CDR3: CASSQGWEGRISYNSPLHF. The DNA for the CDR3 is TGTGCCAGCAGCCAAGGGTGGGAGGGGAGGATATCCTATAATTCACCCCTCCACTTT.

This clonotype was picked up many times. The chain recombines TRBV20-1 with TRBJ1-2; the D gene is possibly TRBD1 (6 bases). The CDR3 covers 17 residues. Trimming removed 6 bases at V and 1 base at J, with 24 bases between. Germline V gene lookup returns CDR1 DFQATT and CDR2 SNEGSKA (reference sequence). The CDR3 here is CSALPDNRVNINYGYTF. CDR3 nucleotide sequence: TGCAGTGCGCTTCCCGACAACAGGGTCAATATTAACTATGGCTACACCTTC.

Concerning this clonotype itself: The junction departs from the called germline gene at one end, perhaps through a read error. The J gene is TRBJ1-2, the V gene TRBV9; the D is unclear. CDR3 length: 12 amino acids. Looked up from germline, CDR1 is SGDLS and CDR2 is YYNGEE. The CDR3 nucleotides read TGTGCCAGCAGCGTAGACGGTTATGGCTGCACCTTC. As protein: CASSVDGYGCTF.

The V call is TRBV2, the J call TRBJ2-1; TRBD1 is a possible D gene (6 bases). The CDR3 loop spans 13 amino acids. Trimming removed 6 bases at V and 5 bases at J, with 11 bases between. In germline, CDR1 is SNHLY, CDR2 FYNNEI. The CDR3 coding sequence is TGTGCCAGCAGCCCAACAGGGCACAATGAGCAGTTCTTC. Its translation: CASSPTGHNEQFF.

V is TRBV20-1 and J is TRBJ2-7, with a possible D match to TRBD2 (5 bases). Germline V gene sequence: CDR1 DFQATT, CDR2 SNEGSKA (reference sequence). V shed 5 bases and J shed 3 bases, with 17 bases lying between them. The CDR3 totals 14 residues. The CDR3 region is CSARSFGVIYEQYF. CDR3 DNA: TGCAGTGCTCGCTCCTTCGGGGTTATCTACGAGCAGTACTTC.

This clonotype showed up just a few times. The rearrangement uses TRBV7-2 and TRBJ2-5, with D perhaps TRBD1 (6 bases). In germline, CDR1 is SGHTA, CDR2 FQGNSA. The CDR3 sequence is 14 residues long. V dropped 1 base and J dropped 5 bases, with 11 bases sitting between them. For the CDR3, the DNA is TGTGCCAGCAGCTTAGTATGGGGGCCCGAGACCCAGTACTTC. It is translated as CASSLVWGPETQYF.

This clonotype was recorded once. The chain has TRBV16 and TRBJ2-1; D is undetermined. The CDR3 is made up of 13 amino acids. Trimming removed 0 bases at V and 7 bases at J, with 7 bases between. CDR1 and CDR2 from the germline V gene are KGHSY and FQNENV. The CDR3 here is CASSQSIKNEQFF. In DNA form, the CDR3 reads TGTGCCAGCAGCCAATCTATTAAGAATGAGCAGTTCTTC.

This rearrangement joins TRBV20-1 to TRBJ1-2; tentative D call: TRBD1 (6 bases). Germline values: CDR1 DFQATT, CDR2 SNEGSKA (reference sequence). The CDR3 has 12 residues. V was shortened by 6 bases and J by 1 base, with 9 bases between the two germline ends. The CDR3 DNA follows: TGCAGTGCCCCGGGACATAACTATGGCTACACCTTC. Protein sequence: CSAPGHNYGYTF.

In this sample, this clonotype turned up a few times. The chain couples TRBV13 to TRBJ2-3; 7 positions agree with TRBD2. The CDR3 runs 14 residues. The J segment lost 5 bases and the V segment lost 4 bases, leaving 6 bases of the junction unmatched. Germline CDR1 reads PRHDT; CDR2 reads FYEKMQ (reference sequence). CDR3 protein: CASSSTTGGDTQYF. The CDR3 nucleotides are TGTGCCAGCAGCTCAACTACGGGGGGAGATACGCAGTATTTT. Together with reference TRBV13 and TRBJ2-3, the CDR3 gives the full variable domain: AAGVIQSPRHLIKEKRETATLKCYPIPRHDTVYWYQQGPGQDPQFLISFYEKMQSDKGSIPDRFSAQQFSDYHSELNMSSLELGDSALYFCASSSTTGGDTQYFGPGTRLTVL.

V and J are TRBV4-2 and TRBJ2-3; 9 bases align to TRBD2. Germline-derived CDR1 and CDR2 are LGHNA and YNFKEQ. Trimming cost V 1 base and J 4 bases; bases outside gene matches: 6. The CDR3 loop spans 16 amino acids. The DNA of the CDR3 is TGTGCCAGCAGCCAAGGCTGGGGACTAGCTGCAGATACGCAGTATTTT. Its translation: CASSQGWGLAADTQYF.

On this clonotype: One end of the junction fails to match germline, which may point to a read error. The rearrangement uses TRBV29-1 and TRBJ2-1, with 7 nucleotides matching TRBD1. Per the germline V gene, CDR1 is SQVTM and CDR2 is ANQGSEA. The CDR3 is 14 residues long. CDR3 amino acids: CSARRQGAKNAQFF. As DNA, the CDR3 is TGCAGCGCCCGGCGACAGGGAGCGAAGAATGCGCAGTTCTTC.

The rearrangement links TRBV6-1 to TRBJ1-3; no reliable D call. The CDR3 covers 17 residues. Looked up from germline, CDR1 is MNHNS and CDR2 is SASEGT. The germline V and J ends were trimmed by 5 bases and 0 bases, with 17 bases remaining between them. CDR3 loop: CASSPKATISSGNTIYF. CDR3 sequence (DNA): TGTGCCAGCAGTCCCAAAGCGACAATCTCCTCTGGAAACACCATATATTTT.

This clonotype was recorded many times. The rearrangement links TRBV27 to TRBJ2-7; tentative D call: TRBD2 (6 bases). This CDR3 has 13 amino acids. Per the germline V gene, CDR1 is MNHEY and CDR2 is SMNVEV (reference sequence). V lost 5 bases and J 8 bases, leaving 16 bases between the germline ends. In DNA, the CDR3 is TGTGCCAGCAGTGGACTAACGAGACGCAAGCAGTACTTC. Its translation is CASSGLTRRKQYF.

This clonotype was recorded many times. The chain recombines TRBV20-1 with TRBJ2-7, with a weak D call TRBD1 (5 bases). V shed 3 bases and J shed 4 bases, with 7 bases lying between them. CDR3 length: 11 amino acids. The germline V gene has CDR1 DFQATT and CDR2 SNEGSKA (reference sequence). The CDR3: CSASTGYEQYF. The CDR3 DNA reads as TGCAGTGCTAGTACAGGTTACGAGCAGTACTTC.

The table lists this clonotype with many counts. In nucleotides, the CDR3 is TGTGCCAGCAGCCGAGCTAGCTTGGGTGTATACGAGCAGTACTTC. Translation: CASSRASLGVYEQYF. The rearrangement links TRBV3-1 to TRBJ2-7; D perhaps matches TRBD2 (5 bases). Germline V CDR1 and CDR2: LGHDT, YNNKEL (reference sequence). The CDR3 has 15 residues. Trimming pared 4 bases from V and 4 bases from J, leaving 17 bases between.

This chain links TRBV6-6 with TRBJ2-2; TRBD1 aligns across 7 bases. Germline lookup yields CDR1 MNHNY and CDR2 SVGAGI (reference sequence). The V and J ends lost 2 bases and 6 bases, in that order; junction bases with no gene match: 6. There are 15 residues in the CDR3. The CDR3 here is CASSYTGQSSGELFF. In DNA form, the CDR3 reads TGTGCCAGCAGTTACACGGGACAGTCTTCCGGGGAGCTGTTTTTT.

The chain uses TRBV21-1 and TRBJ2-1; the table's TRBD1 call for D was not verified on the DNA. TRBV21-1 is a documented pseudogene. The CDR3 consists of 13 residues. CDR3 nucleotides: TGTGCCAGCAGCAACAGAGACTACAATGAGCAGTTCTTC. Protein: CASSNRDYNEQFF.

V gene TRBV29-1 combines with J gene TRBJ2-4; TRBD1 agrees at 7 bases. Germline trimming cut 7 bases from V and 6 bases from J; bases unmatched to any gene: 12. The CDR3 covers 14 residues. The germline CDR1 and CDR2 sequences are SQVTM and ANQGSEA. The DNA of the CDR3 is TGCAGCGCCGGAGACAGGGCCCCTAGAAACATTCAGTACTTC. It yields the protein CSAGDRAPRNIQYF.

V is TRBV20-1 and J is TRBJ2-5, with 8 bases lining up with TRBD1. V gave up 0 bases and J gave up 11 bases; unmatched junction bases: 11. This CDR3 spans 14 amino acids. Germline CDR1 DFQATT, CDR2 SNEGSKA (reference sequence). The CDR3 DNA reads as TGCAGTGCTAGAGATGTCGGCAGGGGGCATGAGCAGTACTTC. Residues: CSARDVGRGHEQYF.